The 15 T cell receptor beta chains in this list originate from one sample, sequenced in a study of CD8+ T cells in alopecia areata. Investigators isolated RNA and reverse transcribed it into cDNA to act as the sequencing template. This table comes from immunoSEQ multiplex PCR, and its TCRdb copy is limited to in-frame clones, with some not included. The sample records about 99,000 clones, around 84% being singletons. Documented treatment: oral pan-JAK inhibitor, 5-10 mg twice daily. Source: CD8+ T cells sorted from blood, taken at approximately week 30, from a patient treated with tofacitinib. These receptors all stem from a human donor with alopecia areata.

The chain joins TRBV7-9 to TRBJ2-1, with D possibly TRBD2 on 7 matching bases. V was pared by 5 bases and J by 2 bases, with 10 bases between. In germline, CDR1 is SEHNR, CDR2 FQNEAQ (reference sequence). The CDR3 loop spans 14 amino acids. The CDR3 nucleotides read TGTGCCAGCAGCCCCGGGGGGCCCTACAATGAGCAGTTCTTC. Encoded protein: CASSPGGPYNEQFF.

V is TRBV15 and J is TRBJ2-7, with 7 positions matching TRBD2. V trimming: 5 bases; J trimming: 7 bases; junction bases outside the gene matches: 11. This CDR3 has 14 residues. The V gene's germline CDR1 is LNHNV and CDR2 YYDKDF (reference sequence). DNA for the CDR3: TGTGCCACCAGCCTAGCGGCGGCCGCGAGGGAGCAGTACTTC. Amino acid sequence: CATSLAAAAREQYF. The entire variable domain, with the rest obtained from reference TRBV15 and TRBJ2-7, is as follows: DAMVIQNPRYQVTQFGKPVTLSCSQTLNHNVMYWYQQKSSQAPKLLFHYYDKDFNNEADTPDNFQSRRPNTSFCFLDIRSPGLGDTAMYLCATSLAAAAREQYFGPGTRLTVT.

In its sample, this clone was seen once. The chain recombines TRBV6-5 with TRBJ2-7; possibly TRBD1 for D (5 bases). There are 15 residues in the CDR3. V gave up 2 bases and J gave up 1 base, with 12 bases separating them. Per the germline V gene, CDR1 is MNHEY and CDR2 is SVGAGI. The CDR3, as DNA: TGTGCCAGCAGTTACGGGGCAGAAGTTTCCTACGAGCAGTACTTC. Amino acid sequence: CASSYGAEVSYEQYF.

V gene TRBV6-5 combines with J gene TRBJ1-6; 8 nucleotides match TRBD1. Germline CDR1 MNHEY, CDR2 SVGAGI. Losses at the gene ends were 5 bases for V and 11 bases for J; bases not matched to a gene: 11. CDR3 length: 15 amino acids. DNA of the CDR3: TGTGCCAGCAGTGCGACAGGGGACATCTTTCCACCCCTCCACTTT. Residues: CASSATGDIFPPLHF.

This rearrangement joins TRBV27 to TRBJ1-1; 7 bases agree with TRBD1. Germline V gene data show CDR1 as MNHEY and CDR2 as SMNVEV (reference sequence). CDR3 length: 14 amino acids. Losses at the gene ends were 5 bases for V and 3 bases for J; bases not matched to a gene: 6. In nucleotides, the CDR3 is TGTGCCAGCAGTCGCCTACAGGGGTACACTGAAGCTTTCTTT. Translated: CASSRLQGYTEAFF.

The rearrangement uses TRBV12-5 and TRBJ1-1; D ambiguous. The CDR3 runs to 12 residues. Trimming removed 6 bases from V and 1 base from J, with 6 bases in between. Germline V gene lookup returns CDR1 LGHNT and CDR2 FRNRAP. CDR3 sequence (DNA): TGTGCTAGTGGCGACGGGAACACTGAAGCTTTCTTT. It encodes CASGDGNTEAFF.

V is TRBV4-2 and J is TRBJ2-7, with no clear D. This CDR3 has 13 amino acids. V lost 1 base, J lost 3 bases, and 7 bases lay in between. CDR1 LGHNA and CDR2 YNFKEQ come from the germline V gene. CDR3 sequence (DNA): TGTGCCAGCAGCCAAGGTTTAGGCTACGAGCAGTACTTC. It yields the protein CASSQGLGYEQYF.

The chain has TRBV27 and TRBJ2-4; 7 bases map to TRBD2. The CDR3 runs to 16 residues. Germline assignment: CDR1 MNHEY and CDR2 SMNVEV (reference sequence). V gave up 5 bases and J gave up 3 bases; unmatched junction bases: 10. CDR3 in DNA: TGTGCCAGCAGTGCCCTGGCGGGAGTGGTCAAAAACATTCAGTACTTC. Translation: CASSALAGVVKNIQYF.

CDR3 region: CATSRDSGPDGYTF. The CDR3 DNA sequence: TGTGCCACCAGCAGAGATTCCGGACCGGATGGCTACACCTTC. The chain uses TRBV15 and TRBJ1-2, with no clear D. In germline, CDR1 is LNHNV, CDR2 YYDKDF (reference sequence). This CDR3 comprises 14 residues. V lost 0 bases and J 6 bases, leaving 11 bases between the germline ends.

This rearrangement joins TRBV5-4 to TRBJ2-1, with 14 bases fitting TRBD2. This CDR3 contains 14 residues. Germline CDR1 reads SGHNT; CDR2 reads YYREEE (reference sequence). V lost 5 bases to trimming and J lost 7 bases; unmatched junction nucleotides: 2. The CDR3 region is CASRGTSGSNEQFF. CDR3 in DNA: TGTGCCAGCAGAGGGACTAGCGGGAGTAATGAGCAGTTCTTC.

The chain has TRBV5-1 and TRBJ2-7, with TRBD2 matching 7 bases. The CDR3 is 15 amino acids. The V gene's germline CDR1 is SGHRS and CDR2 YFSETQ. Trimming cost V 0 bases and J 3 bases; bases outside gene matches: 6. CDR3 bases: TGCGCCAGCAGCTTGGATGGGGACTATTACTACGAGCAGTACTTC. Translated, it gives CASSLDGDYYYEQYF.

In DNA, the CDR3 is TGCAGCGTGCCCTTCGAAGGCACAGATACGCAGTATTTT. This translates into CSVPFEGTDTQYF. The rearrangement uses TRBV29-1 and TRBJ2-3; no firm D call. Germline V gene lookup returns CDR1 SQVTM and CDR2 ANQGSEA. CDR3 length: 13 residues. V was trimmed by 6 bases and J by 1 base, leaving 11 bases between them.

The rearrangement joins TRBV10-2 to TRBJ2-1; D call uncertain. This CDR3 comprises 13 residues. Between the trimmed V and J ends, which lost 5 bases and 4 bases, there was a span of 9 bases. Germline CDR1 WSHSY, CDR2 SAAADI. CDR3 residues: CASSNQAYNEQFF. The CDR3 nucleotides read TGCGCCAGCAGTAACCAGGCGTACAATGAGCAGTTCTTC.

The chain has TRBV6-5 and TRBJ2-1; 12 bases fit TRBD2. V was clipped by 2 bases and J by 9 bases; unmatched bases: 2. This CDR3 is built from 14 residues. The V gene's germline CDR1 is MNHEY and CDR2 SVGAGI. In DNA form, the CDR3 reads TGTGCCAGCAGTTACCTAGCGGGGGGGCCTGAGCAGTTCTTC. Encoded protein: CASSYLAGGPEQFF.

In this sample, this clone turned up once. The V and J genes are TRBV6-7 and TRBJ2-3; 12 bases are a match to TRBD1. TRBV6-7 is designated an ORF whose function remains uncertain. V shed 6 bases, J shed 2 bases, and the junction held 12 bases outside the gene matches. This CDR3 is built from 18 residues. Here the CDR3 DNA reads TGTGCCAGCAGAACTGGGACAGGGGGCATGTATTTCACAGATACGCAGTATTTT. This translates into CASRTGTGGMYFTDTQYF.